This T cell receptor beta chain was documented in a study of blood T cell repertoires in COVID-19. Profiling relied on immunoSEQ multiplex PCR, and the TCRdb table lists in-frame clones only, not all of them. The table includes about 250,000 clones, approximately 90% detected once. Living in 24 US areas, the participants were between roughly 18 and 89 years of age. Each recovered donor of Cohort 3 presented with two negative PCRs, clearance, or symptom resolution. Germline CDR1 SNHLY, CDR2 FYNNEI. Unmatched junction bases numbered 8, after V lost 4 bases and J lost 5 bases. The CDR3 has 16 residues. V and J are TRBV2 and TRBJ2-1; 10 bases are a match to TRBD2. Input material: PBMCs or T cells enriched from blood (not recorded which). The sequence derives from a woman between 45 and 65 years old who had recovered from COVID-19. CDR3 loop: CASSVLRLAGDNEQFF. The CDR3 DNA reads as TGTGCCAGCAGTGTACTAAGGCTAGCGGGAGACAATGAGCAGTTCTTC.